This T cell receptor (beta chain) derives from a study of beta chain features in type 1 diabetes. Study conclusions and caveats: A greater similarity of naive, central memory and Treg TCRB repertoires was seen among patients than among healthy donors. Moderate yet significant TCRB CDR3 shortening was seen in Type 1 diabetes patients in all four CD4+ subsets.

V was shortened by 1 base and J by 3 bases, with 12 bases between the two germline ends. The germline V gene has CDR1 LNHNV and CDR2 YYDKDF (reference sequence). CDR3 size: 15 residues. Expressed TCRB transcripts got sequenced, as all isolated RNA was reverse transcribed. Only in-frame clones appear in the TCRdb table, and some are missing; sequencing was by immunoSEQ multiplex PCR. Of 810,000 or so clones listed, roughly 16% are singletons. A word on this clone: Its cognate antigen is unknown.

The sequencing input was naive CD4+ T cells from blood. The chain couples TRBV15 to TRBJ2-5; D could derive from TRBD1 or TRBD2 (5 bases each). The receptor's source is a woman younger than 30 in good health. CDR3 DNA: TGTGCCACCAGCAGAGTAGGGGCCGGGAAAGAGACCCAGTACTTC. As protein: CATSRVGAGKETQYF.